The 23 T cell receptor beta chains reported below all come from one sample, sequenced in a study of response to subunit inactivated influenza vaccine. TCRdb independently ran MiXCR on the RT-PCR reads; one entry per CDR3 protein. Here the sample spans about 300,000 distinct CDR3 sequences, roughly a fifth being singletons. This material consisted of PBMCs from blood, taken 21 months after vaccination. These receptor sequences come from a man in his fifties or sixties who received an inactivated influenza vaccine.

Only a few counts were recorded for this clonotype. V and J are TRBV10-3 and TRBJ2-1, with 9 bases identical to TRBD2. V lost 6 bases to trimming and J lost 3 bases; unmatched junction nucleotides: 6. The CDR3 runs 15 residues. Germline V gene sequence: CDR1 ENHRY, CDR2 SYGVKD. Here the CDR3 reads CAISLGTSLYNEQFF. DNA of the CDR3: TGTGCCATCAGCCTCGGGACTAGCCTCTACAATGAGCAGTTCTTC.

The chain joins TRBV29-1 to TRBJ1-6; D is unresolved. CDR1 and CDR2 (germline): SQVTM, ANQGSEA. Trimming took off 6 bases at V and 3 bases at J, with 12 bases between the two ends. This CDR3 is built from 14 residues. The CDR3 spells CSVQGPGYNSPLHF. In DNA, the CDR3 is TGCAGCGTCCAAGGACCGGGCTATAATTCACCCCTCCACTTT.

The chain is built from TRBV20-1 and TRBJ2-7; D may be TRBD1 (5 bases). The CDR3 has 12 residues. Germline V lookup: CDR1 DFQATT, CDR2 SNEGSKA (reference sequence). The V and J ends lost 2 bases and 3 bases respectively, with 8 bases between them. The CDR3 is CSARQGNYEQYF. The CDR3 region has the DNA TGCAGTGCTAGACAGGGCAACTACGAGCAGTACTTC.

This clonotype turned up a few times. The chain uses TRBV18 and TRBJ2-7, with D perhaps matching TRBD1 (6 bases). This CDR3 has 14 amino acids. Germline V gives CDR1 KGHSH, CDR2 LQKENI. V shed 1 base and J shed 5 bases, with 12 bases lying between them. The CDR3 region has the DNA TGTGCCAGCTCACCACGGGTACAGGGAAACGAGCAGTACTTC. It encodes CASSPRVQGNEQYF.

The gene calls are TRBV4-2 and TRBJ2-7; D call uncertain. CDR3 length: 16 amino acids. Germline V gene data show CDR1 as LGHNA and CDR2 as YNFKEQ. V shed 1 base and J shed 0 bases, with 13 bases lying between them. The CDR3 sequence: CASSQVAAVSSYEQYF. The CDR3 region has the DNA TGTGCCAGCAGCCAAGTTGCAGCAGTGAGCTCCTACGAGCAGTACTTC.

This chain connects TRBV30 to TRBJ1-6; 11 bases agree with TRBD1. With 4 bases clipped from V and 10 bases from J, the junction kept 6 bases outside the gene matches. The CDR3 has 14 residues. Germline CDR1 GTSNPN, CDR2 SVGIG (reference sequence). The CDR3 sequence: CAWNVGQGDSPLHF. In DNA, the CDR3 is TGTGCCTGGAATGTGGGACAGGGGGACTCACCCCTCCACTTT.

This clonotype was found a few times. This sequence joins TRBV2 and TRBJ1-5, with TRBD1 matching over 7 bases. V lost 3 bases to trimming and J lost 6 bases; unmatched junction nucleotides: 11. The CDR3 covers 16 residues. In germline, CDR1 is SNHLY, CDR2 FYNNEI. Here the CDR3 reads CASSDGGGTVGQPQHF. The CDR3 nucleotides read TGTGCCAGCAGTGATGGCGGTGGGACAGTGGGTCAGCCCCAGCATTTT. Using reference TRBV2 and TRBJ1-5 for the parts outside the CDR3, the full variable domain is EPEVTQTPSHQVTQMGQEVILRCVPISNHLYFYWYRQILGQKVEFLVSFYNNEISEKSEIFDDQFSVERPDGSNFTLKIRSTKLEDSAMYFCASSDGGGTVGQPQHFGDGTRLSIL.

In its sample, this clonotype was seen a few times. The rearrangement links TRBV30 to TRBJ2-5; D possibly corresponds to TRBD1 (5 bases). V lost 2 bases, J lost 4 bases, and 11 bases lay in between. Germline CDR1 reads GTSNPN; CDR2 reads SVGIG (reference sequence). The CDR3 spans 13 residues. CDR3 region: CAWSLHQGETQYF. The CDR3 DNA reads TGTGCCTGGAGTCTTCATCAGGGAGAGACCCAGTACTTC.

The chain uses TRBV5-1 and TRBJ2-5; 13 nucleotides match TRBD2. Trimming cost V 1 base and J 4 bases; bases outside gene matches: 4. CDR3 size: 16 residues. Germline V gives CDR1 SGHRS, CDR2 YFSETQ. The CDR3 DNA reads as TGCGCCAGCAGCTTGACTAGCGGGGGGGTGTCAGAGACCCAGTACTTC. This codes for CASSLTSGGVSETQYF.

V is TRBV7-2 and J is TRBJ2-1; possibly TRBD2 for D (7 bases). The CDR3 length is 14 residues. Per the germline V gene, CDR1 is SGHTA and CDR2 is FQGNSA. The V end lost 5 bases, the J end lost 5 bases, and 13 bases lay between the germline ends. The CDR3 coding sequence is TGTGCCAGCAGCCCAAAGGGGGGGCACAATGAGCAGTTCTTC. Translated: CASSPKGGHNEQFF.

In its sample, this clonotype was seen a few times. The J gene is TRBJ1-4, the V gene TRBV7-9; a weak D match, TRBD1 (5 bases). CDR1 and CDR2 from the germline V gene are SEHNR and FQNEAQ (reference sequence). V dropped 2 bases and J dropped 5 bases, with 12 bases sitting between them. This CDR3 spans 15 amino acids. The CDR3 region is CASSLTAGYNEKLFF. For the CDR3, the DNA is TGTGCCAGCAGCTTAACCGCAGGGTACAATGAAAAACTGTTTTTT.

V gene TRBV20-1 combines with J gene TRBJ2-7, with TRBD2 matching 9 bases. The CDR3 is 14 residues long. The trim removed 7 bases at V and 3 bases at J, leaving 10 bases unmatched. CDR1 and CDR2 (germline): DFQATT, SNEGSKA (reference sequence). The CDR3 loop is CSDHPPSGVYEQYF. Here the CDR3 DNA reads TGCAGTGATCACCCGCCTAGCGGGGTCTACGAGCAGTACTTC.

The chain carries TRBV23-1 and TRBJ2-5; D possibly matches TRBD1 or TRBD2 (6 bases each). TRBV23-1 has ORF status, its function being uncertain. There are 18 residues in the CDR3. The ends were cut back, 6 bases at V and 4 bases at J, with 27 bases in the middle. CDR3 residues: CASSFVLGAEVGGETQYF. CDR3 bases: TGCGCCAGCAGCTTCGTTTTGGGGGCTGAGGTGGGGGGAGAGACCCAGTACTTC.

CDR3 in amino acids: CASSQGYHASGAASSYEQYF. DNA for the CDR3: TGCGCCAGCAGCCAAGGCTATCACGCTAGCGGGGCTGCCAGCTCCTACGAGCAGTACTTC. The chain combines TRBV4-3 with TRBJ2-7, with 9 nucleotides matching TRBD2. The V and J ends lost 1 base and 0 bases, in that order; junction bases with no gene match: 16. The CDR3 is made up of 20 amino acids. The germline V gene encodes CDR1 LGHNA and CDR2 YSLEER.

This clonotype was seen more than once but under ten times. The chain employs TRBV3-1 and TRBJ2-1; D is possibly TRBD1 (5 bases). Germline CDR1 and CDR2: LGHDT and YNNKEL (reference sequence). Trimming stripped 0 bases from V and 3 bases from J, with 9 bases between. The CDR3 loop spans 15 amino acids. CDR3 sequence: CASSQDTGIYNEQFF. The CDR3 nucleotides are TGTGCCAGCAGCCAAGACACAGGAATCTACAATGAGCAGTTCTTC.

About this clonotype itself: Compared with germline, one end of the junction differs, possibly owing to a read error. The CDR3 DNA reads TGTGCCAGTAGTATGGGGAAGGTGAACACTGAAGCTTTGTTT. This translates into CASSMGKVNTEALF. The rearrangement joins TRBV19 to TRBJ1-1; D remains ambiguous. CDR1 and CDR2 from the germline V gene are LNHDA and SQIVND (reference sequence). CDR3 length equals 14 residues. Full variable domain (missing parts from reference TRBV19 and TRBJ1-1): DGGITQSPKYLFRKEGQNVTLSCEQNLNHDAMYWYRQDPGQGLRLIYYSQIVNDFQKGDIAEGYSVSREKKESFPLTVTSAQKNPTAFYLCASSMGKVNTEALFGQGTRLTVV.

The gene calls are TRBV7-9 and TRBJ1-1, with D perhaps TRBD1 (5 bases). V was trimmed by 6 bases and J by 1 base, leaving 12 bases between them. This CDR3 is built from 14 residues. From germline, CDR1 is SEHNR and CDR2 FQNEAQ (reference sequence). In DNA form, the CDR3 reads TGTGCCAGCAGATATCCGGGGCCGAACACTGAAGCTTTCTTT. It codes for CASRYPGPNTEAFF.

This clonotype has only a few counts. The chain couples TRBV12-3 or TRBV12-4 to TRBJ1-2, with a possible D match to TRBD1 (6 bases). The CDR3 sequence is 14 residues long. V shed 6 bases and J shed 0 bases, with 11 bases lying between them. CDR3 loop: CASRGGGANYGYTF. CDR3 coding DNA: TGTGCCAGCAGAGGGGGGGGAGCTAACTATGGCTACACCTTC.

This clonotype was detected a few times. V is TRBV9 and J is TRBJ1-2; 7 nucleotides match TRBD1. The J segment lost 4 bases and the V segment lost 4 bases, leaving 7 bases of the junction unmatched. The CDR3 is 14 residues long. The V gene's germline CDR1 is SGDLS and CDR2 YYNGEE. CDR3 sequence reads: CASSIWDSSYGYTF. In DNA form, the CDR3 reads TGTGCCAGCAGCATCTGGGACAGCTCCTATGGCTACACCTTC. The full variable domain, with the rest looked up from reference TRBV9 and TRBJ1-2, is DSGVTQTPKHLITATGQRVTLRCSPRSGDLSVYWYQQSLDQGLQFLIQYYNGEERAKGNILERFSAQQFPDLHSELNLSSLELGDSALYFCASSIWDSSYGYTFGSGTRLTVV.

This clonotype has ten or more counts. The chain links TRBV7-6 to TRBJ2-5; D uncertain. This CDR3 spans 13 amino acids. Germline V gene lookup returns CDR1 SGHVS and CDR2 FNYEAQ. Deletions cut 2 bases from V and 4 bases from J, with 8 bases between. This CDR3 is CASSLFSLETQYF. The CDR3 DNA reads TGTGCCAGCAGCTTATTTTCTTTAGAGACCCAGTACTTC.

V and J are TRBV7-9 and TRBJ2-7; D might be TRBD2 (6 bases). The V gene's germline CDR1 is SEHNR and CDR2 FQNEAQ (reference sequence). The V gene lost 5 bases and the J gene lost 2 bases, with 22 bases spanning the gap. The CDR3 is made up of 17 amino acids. The CDR3 bases are TGTGCCAGCAGCGGCCCCTTCCGGTATCGGGAGCCCTACGAGCAGTACTTC. It encodes CASSGPFRYREPYEQYF.

This clonotype was seen a few times. The chain employs TRBV4-2 and TRBJ1-1, with D hard to call. The V and J ends lost 2 bases and 5 bases respectively, with 12 bases between them. This CDR3 has 14 residues. Germline CDR1 reads LGHNA; CDR2 reads YNFKEQ. The CDR3 DNA follows: TGTGCCAGCAGCCAACCCGATCGGCGGACTGAAGCTTTCTTT. Protein: CASSQPDRRTEAFF.

The gene calls are TRBV5-1 and TRBJ1-1; 8 nucleotides match TRBD1. Germline CDR1 is SGHRS and CDR2 is YFSETQ. The CDR3 contains 17 residues. Unmatched junction bases numbered 18, after V lost 6 bases and J lost 5 bases. The CDR3 DNA is TGCGCCAGCACTCTAAACACCCAGGGGGCGGAGGGGACTGAAGCTTTCTTT. Translation: CASTLNTQGAEGTEAFF. Full variable domain (outside the CDR3, taken from reference TRBV5-1 and TRBJ1-1): KAGVTQTPRYLIKTRGQQVTLSCSPISGHRSVSWYQQTPGQGLQFLFEYFSETQRNKGNFPGRFSGRQFSNSRSEMNVSTLELGDSALYLCASTLNTQGAEGTEAFFGQGTRLTVV.